This TCR beta chain comes out of a study of Ad26.COV2.S vaccination and SARS-CoV-2 variants. TCRdb's table, derived via immunoSEQ multiplex PCR, lists solely in-frame clones and lacks some. The data hold over 400,000 clones, with over 80% observed a single time. The length of the CDR3 is 15 residues. The germline V gene has CDR1 SGDLS and CDR2 YYNGEE. V shed 1 base and J 5 bases; nucleotides not matched to a gene: 2. Treatment reported: roughly 18 received Ad26.COV2.S at low or high dose, single or two shots; five or six received placebo; per-sample allocation not given. Sampling happened 63 days after the first vaccine or placebo injection.

This clonotype originated in a person between 18 and 65 years old who received the Ad26.COV2.S COVID-19 vaccine or a placebo. The rearrangement links TRBV9 to TRBJ2-2; 10 bases align to TRBD2. The starting material was peripheral blood, obtained in a trial of Ad26.COV2.S vaccine versus placebo. CDR3 DNA: TGTGCCAGCAGCGTAAGCGGGGGGGAAACCGGGGAGCTGTTTTTT. It codes for CASSVSGGETGELFF.